The 27 T cell receptor beta chains in this list originate from one sample, sequenced in a study of blood T cell repertoires in COVID-19. Profiled with immunoSEQ multiplex PCR; TCRdb holds only in-frame clones, not every one. The table shows 350,000 to 450,000 clones, with approximately 90% occurring only once. The sequenced material came from PBMCs or T cells enriched from blood (not recorded which). These receptors were collected from a man in his thirties or forties who had recovered from COVID-19.

This clone was seen once. The rearrangement links TRBV15 to TRBJ2-7; 8 nucleotides agree with TRBD1. Germline V gene lookup returns CDR1 LNHNV and CDR2 YYDKDF (reference sequence). After removal of 4 bases from V and 3 bases from J, the junction contained 2 bases not matched to a gene. The CDR3 totals 13 residues. The CDR3 DNA reads TGTGCCACCAGCAAAGACAGGGGCTACGAGCAGTACTTC. This encodes CATSKDRGYEQYF.

This clone was counted a single time. The chain combines TRBV14 with TRBJ2-7, with TRBD1 matching 9 bases. The CDR3 consists of 14 residues. Germline V CDR1 and CDR2: SGHDN, FVKESK. The trim removed 2 bases at V and 3 bases at J, leaving 2 bases unmatched. This CDR3 is CASSQRTGVYEQYF. The CDR3 coding sequence is TGTGCCAGCAGCCAAAGGACAGGGGTCTACGAGCAGTACTTC.

The CDR3 DNA reads TGTGCCAGCAGCGCCCTAGCGAGTCCCTACAATGAGCAGTTCTTC. It specifies CASSALASPYNEQFF. V is TRBV27 and J is TRBJ2-1; maybe TRBD2 (6 bases). The CDR3 has 15 residues. The ends were cut back, 6 bases at V and 2 bases at J, with 14 bases in the middle. CDR1 MNHEY and CDR2 SMNVEV come from the germline V gene (reference sequence).

The chain links TRBV5-1 to TRBJ2-1, with TRBD2 matching 10 bases. The length of the CDR3 is 16 residues. V was pared by 0 bases and J by 4 bases, with 4 bases of the junction left unmatched. Germline lookup yields CDR1 SGHRS and CDR2 YFSETQ. CDR3: CASSLVRTSGYNEQFF. For the CDR3, the DNA is TGCGCCAGCAGCTTGGTCAGGACTAGCGGTTACAATGAGCAGTTCTTC.

This clone came up once. The chain couples TRBV30 to TRBJ1-4; maybe TRBD1 (6 bases). V lost 0 bases and J 2 bases, leaving 10 bases between the germline ends. Germline V gives CDR1 GTSNPN, CDR2 SVGIG (reference sequence). The CDR3 length is 15 residues. The DNA of the CDR3 is TGTGCCTGGAGTGTCCCTACAGGGACTAATGAAAAACTGTTTTTT. Its protein product is CAWSVPTGTNEKLFF.

The chain links TRBV2 to TRBJ1-3; tentative D call: TRBD1 (5 bases). Germline CDR1 SNHLY, CDR2 FYNNEI. The V end lost 3 bases, the J end lost 8 bases, and 20 bases lay between the germline ends. The CDR3 runs to 16 residues. The CDR3 coding sequence is TGTGCCAGCAGTGATCGTAGGGGTCACGGTTTAGACACCATATATTTT. This translates into CASSDRRGHGLDTIYF.

The chain employs TRBV28 and TRBJ1-1; D call uncertain. Germline assignment: CDR1 MDHEN and CDR2 SYDVKM. Trimming removed 4 bases at V and 1 base at J, with 13 bases between. This CDR3 is 15 amino acids long. CDR3 nucleotides: TGTGCCAGCAGTTCACCGCGACACACGAACACTGAAGCTTTCTTT. Translating it yields CASSSPRHTNTEAFF.

This clone was seen just once. Within the sample, other DNA sequences also encode this same CDR3. This chain links TRBV28 with TRBJ2-3; 9 bases align to TRBD1. The ends lost 5 bases at V and 6 bases at J; junction bases unmatched: 6. There are 14 residues in the CDR3. Germline values: CDR1 MDHEN, CDR2 SYDVKM. The CDR3 bases are TGTGCCAGCAGTAGGGGACAGGGAGGCGATACGCAGTATTTT. It yields the protein CASSRGQGGDTQYF.

This chain joins TRBV5-1 and TRBJ2-2, with a weak D call TRBD1 (6 bases). Trimming took off 4 bases at V and 2 bases at J, with 12 bases between the two ends. CDR1 SGHRS and CDR2 YFSETQ come from the germline V gene. The CDR3 covers 15 residues. The CDR3 nucleotides are TGCGCCAGCAGCCCCCGGGACACAAACACCGGGGAGCTGTTTTTT. Translated, it gives CASSPRDTNTGELFF.

The rearrangement links TRBV18 to TRBJ2-3; D might be TRBD2 (6 bases). Germline V lookup: CDR1 KGHSH, CDR2 LQKENI. The CDR3 totals 13 residues. V was pared by 3 bases and J by 4 bases, with 8 bases between. The CDR3 here is CASSPSGADTQYF. The CDR3 DNA follows: TGTGCCAGCTCACCGTCGGGGGCAGATACGCAGTATTTT.

This clone came up once. The chain carries TRBV6-1 and TRBJ2-3; 7 positions agree with TRBD2. CDR3 size: 17 residues. V lost 1 base to trimming and J lost 1 base; unmatched junction nucleotides: 8. Germline CDR1 reads MNHNS; CDR2 reads SASEGT. The CDR3 is CASSEVGGFGGTDTQYF. CDR3 DNA sequence: TGTGCCAGCAGTGAAGTCGGGGGGTTTGGAGGCACAGATACGCAGTATTTT.

The chain recombines TRBV13 with TRBJ2-7, with D uncertain. The CDR3 extends over 14 amino acids. Germline V gene sequence: CDR1 PRHDT, CDR2 FYEKMQ (reference sequence). V was trimmed by 5 bases and J by 3 bases, leaving 14 bases between them. DNA of the CDR3: TGTGCCAGCAGCCTCCCCTCGTATCGCTACGAGCAGTACTTC. This encodes CASSLPSYRYEQYF.

The chain is built from TRBV7-8 and TRBJ2-3; 7 nucleotides agree with TRBD2. The CDR3 has 15 residues. The V gene's germline CDR1 is SGHVS and CDR2 FQNEAQ. V was pared by 0 bases and J by 6 bases, with 6 bases of the junction left unmatched. For the CDR3, the DNA is TGTGCCAGCAGCTTAGCGGGTGCGGGAGTGGATACGCAGTATTTT. The encoded protein is CASSLAGAGVDTQYF.

CDR3 loop: CASSLAGTSGDTQYF. CDR3 DNA: TGCGCCAGCAGCTTGGCCGGGACTAGCGGAGATACGCAGTATTTT. V gene TRBV5-1 combines with J gene TRBJ2-3; 11 bases fit TRBD2. The CDR3 loop spans 15 amino acids. CDR1 and CDR2 (germline): SGHRS, YFSETQ. Trimming at V came to 0 bases and at J to 5 bases, leaving 2 bases not matched to a gene. The whole variable domain, remainder taken from reference TRBV5-1 and TRBJ2-3, is KAGVTQTPRYLIKTRGQQVTLSCSPISGHRSVSWYQQTPGQGLQFLFEYFSETQRNKGNFPGRFSGRQFSNSRSEMNVSTLELGDSALYLCASSLAGTSGDTQYFGPGTRLTVL.

The chain is built from TRBV10-2 and TRBJ1-6; possible D gene TRBD1, 5 bases. The V end was cut by 10 bases, the J end by 7 bases, with 14 bases between. CDR3 length: 13 amino acids. Per germline, CDR1 WSHSY and CDR2 SAAADI. The chain's CDR3 is CAIAQGWNSPLHF. The CDR3 nucleotides read TGCGCCATAGCCCAGGGCTGGAATTCACCCCTCCACTTT.

The gene calls are TRBV9 and TRBJ2-5; maybe TRBD1 (5 bases). The CDR3 spans 15 residues. CDR1 is SGDLS and CDR2 is YYNGEE in the germline V gene. V gave up 4 bases and J gave up 2 bases, with 15 bases separating them. CDR3 DNA: TGTGCCAGCAGCCGGAGCAGGGATAATCAAGAGACCCAGTACTTC. It yields the protein CASSRSRDNQETQYF.

The rearrangement joins TRBV28 to TRBJ1-6; D not resolved. The CDR3 is made up of 13 amino acids. The germline V gene encodes CDR1 MDHEN and CDR2 SYDVKM. V gave up 5 bases and J gave up 10 bases, with 12 bases separating them. The CDR3 here is CASSPHSPSPLHF. For the CDR3, the DNA is TGTGCCAGCAGTCCCCACTCTCCGTCACCCCTCCACTTT.

This clone was detected only a few times. The rearrangement links TRBV6-5 to TRBJ2-4; D is ambiguous. This CDR3 spans 15 amino acids. Germline assignment: CDR1 MNHEY and CDR2 SVGAGI. Trimming removed 2 bases at V and 3 bases at J, with 11 bases between. The CDR3 sequence is CASSYEFGNKNIQYF. The CDR3 nucleotides read TGTGCCAGCAGTTACGAATTCGGTAACAAAAACATTCAGTACTTC.

The V and J genes are TRBV13 and TRBJ2-7, with 8 bases identical to TRBD2. The ends lost 1 base at V and 6 bases at J; junction bases unmatched: 5. The CDR3 sequence is 14 residues long. Germline V gives CDR1 PRHDT, CDR2 FYEKMQ (reference sequence). CDR3 residues: CASSLAGGFGEQYF. CDR3 DNA sequence: TGTGCCAGCAGCTTAGCGGGAGGGTTCGGCGAGCAGTACTTC. The whole variable domain, remainder taken from reference TRBV13 and TRBJ2-7, is AAGVIQSPRHLIKEKRETATLKCYPIPRHDTVYWYQQGPGQDPQFLISFYEKMQSDKGSIPDRFSAQQFSDYHSELNMSSLELGDSALYFCASSLAGGFGEQYFGPGTRLTVT.

J is TRBJ1-1 and V is TRBV27, with 8 bases lining up with TRBD1. J lost 1 base, V lost 2 bases, and 6 bases had no gene match. The CDR3 has 16 residues. CDR1 is MNHEY, CDR2 SMNVEV, per germline (reference sequence). CDR3 in DNA: TGTGCCAGCAGTTTAGGGACAGGCCTTTCGAACACTGAAGCTTTCTTT. This encodes CASSLGTGLSNTEAFF.

The chain carries TRBV5-4 and TRBJ2-7; D is perhaps TRBD2 (6 bases). The CDR3 contains 14 residues. Germline assignment: CDR1 SGHNT and CDR2 YYREEE (reference sequence). Trimming took off 7 bases at V and 4 bases at J, with 18 bases between the two ends. The CDR3 region is CASSPSAPSYEQYF. The DNA of the CDR3 is TGTGCCAGCTCCCCTAGCGCCCCTTCTTACGAGCAGTACTTC. Combining the CDR3 with reference TRBV5-4 and TRBJ2-7 gives the whole variable domain ETGVTQSPTHLIKTRGQQVTLRCSSQSGHNTVSWYQQALGQGPQFIFQYYREEENGRGNFPPRFSGLQFPNYSSELNVNALELDDSALYLCASSPSAPSYEQYFGPGTRLTVT.

The chain recombines TRBV6-5 with TRBJ1-3; 8 bases line up with TRBD1. Trimming cost V 5 bases and J 4 bases; bases outside gene matches: 4. The CDR3 spans 14 residues. Germline V gene sequence: CDR1 MNHEY, CDR2 SVGAGI. The CDR3, as DNA: TGTGCCAGCAGTCAGGGGGCCTCAGGAAACACCATATATTTT. It is translated as CASSQGASGNTIYF.

This clone appeared once. The chain combines TRBV7-9 with TRBJ1-1; D not certain. The germline CDR1 and CDR2 sequences are SEHNR and FQNEAQ (reference sequence). The CDR3 consists of 15 residues. Trimming took 1 base from V and 4 from J, leaving 13 bases between them. For the CDR3, the DNA is TGTGCCAGCAGCTTAGAAAGTCGGGGTTTCACTGAAGCTTTCTTT. Residues: CASSLESRGFTEAFF. Supplemented by reference TRBV7-9 and TRBJ1-1, the full variable domain reads DTGVSQNPRHKITKRGQNVTFRCDPISEHNRLYWYRQTLGQGPEFLTYFQNEAQLEKSRLLSDRFSAERPKGSFSTLEIQRTEQGDSAMYLCASSLESRGFTEAFFGQGTRLTVV.

The CDR3 reads CASSDLGLDADTQYF. The CDR3 bases are TGTGCCAGCAGTGACCTGGGACTAGACGCAGATACGCAGTATTTT. The chain combines TRBV2 with TRBJ2-3; TRBD2 matches at 8 bases. The CDR3 is 15 amino acids. With V trimmed by 3 bases and J by 4 bases, 6 bases remained unmatched. Germline lookup yields CDR1 SNHLY and CDR2 FYNNEI.

The chain's CDR3 is CATSRGQNEQFF. The CDR3 DNA follows: TGTGCCACCAGCAGAGGACAGAATGAGCAGTTCTTC. The rearrangement links TRBV15 to TRBJ2-1, with D possibly matching TRBD1 (5 bases). The CDR3 has 12 residues. The V end lost 1 base, the J end lost 7 bases, and 5 bases lay between the germline ends. Per germline, CDR1 LNHNV and CDR2 YYDKDF (reference sequence).

J is TRBJ2-3 and V is TRBV9; the match to TRBD2 covers 12 bases. V gave up 3 bases and J gave up 3 bases; unmatched junction bases: 5. Looked up from germline, CDR1 is SGDLS and CDR2 is YYNGEE. The length of the CDR3 is 16 residues. The CDR3 bases are TGTGCCAGCAGCGCCCAAGGACTAGCGGGAACAGATACGCAGTATTTT. It is translated as CASSAQGLAGTDTQYF.

The V gene is TRBV21-1, the J gene TRBJ1-2; TRBD1, the table's D call, lacks a check against the DNA. TRBV21-1 is classified as a pseudogene. This CDR3 region has 14 residues. In DNA form, the CDR3 reads TGTGCCAGCAGCACCCGTCAGATTGGTTATGGCTACACCTTC. It codes for CASSTRQIGYGYTF.